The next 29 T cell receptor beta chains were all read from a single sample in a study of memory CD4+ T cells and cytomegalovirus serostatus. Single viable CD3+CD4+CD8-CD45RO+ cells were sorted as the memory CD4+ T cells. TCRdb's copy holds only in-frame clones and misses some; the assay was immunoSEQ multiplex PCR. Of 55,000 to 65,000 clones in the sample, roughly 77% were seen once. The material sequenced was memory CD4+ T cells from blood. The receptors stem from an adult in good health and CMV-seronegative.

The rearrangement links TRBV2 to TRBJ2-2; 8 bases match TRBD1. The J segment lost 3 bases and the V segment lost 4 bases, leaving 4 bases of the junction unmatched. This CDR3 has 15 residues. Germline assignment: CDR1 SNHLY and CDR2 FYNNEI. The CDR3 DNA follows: TGTGCCAGCAGTGGAGACAGGGGTTACACCGGGGAGCTGTTTTTT. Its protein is CASSGDRGYTGELFF.

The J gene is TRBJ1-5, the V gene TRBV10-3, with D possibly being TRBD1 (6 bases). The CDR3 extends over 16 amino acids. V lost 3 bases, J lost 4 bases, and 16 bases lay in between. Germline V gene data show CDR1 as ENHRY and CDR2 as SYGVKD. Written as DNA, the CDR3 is TGTGCCATCAGTGAAGGGAGGAGGGGGTCGAATCAGCCCCAGCATTTT. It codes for CAISEGRRGSNQPQHF.

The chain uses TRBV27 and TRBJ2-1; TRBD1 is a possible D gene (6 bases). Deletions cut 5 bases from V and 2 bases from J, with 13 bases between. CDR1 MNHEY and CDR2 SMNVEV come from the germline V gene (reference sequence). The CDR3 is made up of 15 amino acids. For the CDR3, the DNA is TGTGCCAGCAGTCCGACAGGATTCCCCTACAATGAGCAGTTCTTC. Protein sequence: CASSPTGFPYNEQFF.

The CDR3 loop reads CASSDSTGSGRGFYGYTF. CDR3 nucleotide sequence: TGTGCCAGCAGTGACTCTACGGGGTCGGGCAGGGGGTTCTATGGCTACACCTTC. This chain uses TRBV6-4 with TRBJ1-2, with 7 bases fitting TRBD1. The V gene end was trimmed by 0 bases and the J gene end by 4 bases; junction bases not matched to a gene: 14. CDR1 is MRHNA, CDR2 SNTAGT, per germline. CDR3 length equals 18 residues.

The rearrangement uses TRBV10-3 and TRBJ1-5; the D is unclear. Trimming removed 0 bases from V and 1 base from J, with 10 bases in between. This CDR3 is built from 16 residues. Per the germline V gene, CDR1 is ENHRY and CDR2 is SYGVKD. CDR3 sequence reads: CAISESSVQSNQPQHF. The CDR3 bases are TGTGCCATCAGTGAGTCGTCAGTCCAGAGCAATCAGCCCCAGCATTTT.

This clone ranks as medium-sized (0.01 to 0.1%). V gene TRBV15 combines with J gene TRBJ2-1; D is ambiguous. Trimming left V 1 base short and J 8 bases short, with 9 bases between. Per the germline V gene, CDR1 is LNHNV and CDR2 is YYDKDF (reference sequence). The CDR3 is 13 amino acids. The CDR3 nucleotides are TGTGCCACCAGCAGAGGCGCGAAACATGAGCAGTTCTTC. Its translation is CATSRGAKHEQFF.

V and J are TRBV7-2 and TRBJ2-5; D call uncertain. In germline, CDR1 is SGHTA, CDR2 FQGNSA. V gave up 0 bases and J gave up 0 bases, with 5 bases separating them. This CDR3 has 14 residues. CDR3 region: CASSLARNQETQYF. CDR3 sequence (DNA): TGTGCCAGCAGCTTAGCGCGGAACCAAGAGACCCAGTACTTC. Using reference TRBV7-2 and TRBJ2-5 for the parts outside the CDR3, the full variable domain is GAGVSQSPSNKVTEKGKDVELRCDPISGHTALYWYRQSLGQGLEFLIYFQGNSAPDKSGLPSDRFSAERTGGSVSTLTIQRTQQEDSAVYLCASSLARNQETQYFGPGTRLLVL.

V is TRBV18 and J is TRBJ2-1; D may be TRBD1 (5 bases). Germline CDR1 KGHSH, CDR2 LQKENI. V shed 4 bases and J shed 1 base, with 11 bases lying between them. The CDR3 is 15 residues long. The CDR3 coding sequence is TGTGCCAGCTCACGTCAGGGTAGGTCCTACAATGAGCAGTTCTTC. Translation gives CASSRQGRSYNEQFF.

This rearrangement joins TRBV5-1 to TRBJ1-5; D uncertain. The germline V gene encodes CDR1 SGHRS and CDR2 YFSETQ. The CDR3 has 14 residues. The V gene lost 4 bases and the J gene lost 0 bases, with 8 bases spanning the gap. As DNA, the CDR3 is TGCGCCAGCAGCGAGGGTCTTAGCAATCAGCCCCAGCATTTT. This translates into CASSEGLSNQPQHF.

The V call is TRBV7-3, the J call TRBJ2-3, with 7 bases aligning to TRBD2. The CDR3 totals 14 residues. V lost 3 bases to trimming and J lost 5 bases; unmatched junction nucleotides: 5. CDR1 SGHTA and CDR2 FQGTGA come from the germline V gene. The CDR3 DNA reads TGTGCCAGCAGCTTTTCTAGCGGAGGAGATACGCAGTATTTT. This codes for CASSFSSGGDTQYF.

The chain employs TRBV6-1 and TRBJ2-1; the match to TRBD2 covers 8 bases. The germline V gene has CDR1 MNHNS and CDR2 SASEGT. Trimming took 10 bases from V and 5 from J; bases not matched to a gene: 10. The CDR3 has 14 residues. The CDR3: CATHPPGLDNEQFF. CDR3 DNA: TGTGCCACCCACCCGCCGGGACTAGACAATGAGCAGTTCTTC.

The CDR3 DNA reads TGTGCCAGCAGCTTAGAGGGACTAGCGGGAGTCTACGAGCAGTACTTC. This sequence encodes CASSLEGLAGVYEQYF. The chain has TRBV11-3 and TRBJ2-7; 14 bases agree with TRBD2. This CDR3 is 16 amino acids long. Germline assignment: CDR1 SGHNT and CDR2 YENEEA. J was trimmed by 3 bases and V by 0 bases; bases with no gene match: 1.

As DNA, the CDR3 is TGTGCCAGCAGCTTAGTAGGAGGCACTGAAGCTTTCTTT. Amino acid sequence: CASSLVGGTEAFF. V gene TRBV11-3 combines with J gene TRBJ1-1; D call uncertain. The CDR3 is 13 residues long. Trimming removed 1 base from V and 4 bases from J, with 7 bases in between. Germline-derived CDR1 and CDR2 are SGHNT and YENEEA.

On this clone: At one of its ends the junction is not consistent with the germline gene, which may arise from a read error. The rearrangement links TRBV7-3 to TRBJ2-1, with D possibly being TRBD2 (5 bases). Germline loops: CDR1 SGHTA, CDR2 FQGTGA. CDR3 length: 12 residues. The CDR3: CASSLIAGEQFF. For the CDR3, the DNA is TGTGCCAGCAGTTTAATCGCGGGTGAGCAGTTCTTC.

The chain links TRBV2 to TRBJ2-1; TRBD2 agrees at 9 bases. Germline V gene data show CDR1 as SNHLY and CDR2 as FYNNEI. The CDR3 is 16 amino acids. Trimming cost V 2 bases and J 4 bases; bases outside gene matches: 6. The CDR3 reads CASSERASGTYNEQFF. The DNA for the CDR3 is TGTGCCAGCAGTGAAAGGGCTAGCGGGACATACAATGAGCAGTTCTTC.

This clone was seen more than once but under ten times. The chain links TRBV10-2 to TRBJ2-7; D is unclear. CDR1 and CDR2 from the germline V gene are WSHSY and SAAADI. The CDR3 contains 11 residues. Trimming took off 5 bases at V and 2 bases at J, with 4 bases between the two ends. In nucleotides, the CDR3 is TGCGCCAGCAGTCCCACCTACGAGCAGTACTTC. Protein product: CASSPTYEQYF.

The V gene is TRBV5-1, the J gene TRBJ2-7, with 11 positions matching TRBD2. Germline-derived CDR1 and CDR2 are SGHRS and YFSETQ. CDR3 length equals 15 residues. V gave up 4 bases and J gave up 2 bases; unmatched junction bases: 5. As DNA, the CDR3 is TGCGCCAGCAGCGACACTAGCGGGAGTCCCTACGAGCAGTACTTC. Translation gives CASSDTSGSPYEQYF. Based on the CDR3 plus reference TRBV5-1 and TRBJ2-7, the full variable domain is KAGVTQTPRYLIKTRGQQVTLSCSPISGHRSVSWYQQTPGQGLQFLFEYFSETQRNKGNFPGRFSGRQFSNSRSEMNVSTLELGDSALYLCASSDTSGSPYEQYFGPGTRLTVT.

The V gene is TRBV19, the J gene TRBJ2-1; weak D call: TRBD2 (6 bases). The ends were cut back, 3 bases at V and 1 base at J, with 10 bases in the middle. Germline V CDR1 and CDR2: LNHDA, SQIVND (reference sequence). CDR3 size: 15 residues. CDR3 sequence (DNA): TGTGCCAGTAGTATGGGTCGGGAGTCCTACAATGAGCAGTTCTTC. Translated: CASSMGRESYNEQFF.

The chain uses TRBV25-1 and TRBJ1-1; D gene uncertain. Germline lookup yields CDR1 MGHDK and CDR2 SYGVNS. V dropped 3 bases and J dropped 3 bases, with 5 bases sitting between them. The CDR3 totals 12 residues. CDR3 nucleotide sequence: TGTGCCAGCAGTGATTGGGACACTGAAGCTTTCTTT. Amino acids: CASSDWDTEAFF.

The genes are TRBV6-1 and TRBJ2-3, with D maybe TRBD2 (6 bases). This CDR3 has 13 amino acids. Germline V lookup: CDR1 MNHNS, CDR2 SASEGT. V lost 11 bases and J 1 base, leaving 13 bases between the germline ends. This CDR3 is CAVERVGTDTQYF. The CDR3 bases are TGTGCCGTCGAGCGGGTGGGCACAGATACGCAGTATTTT.

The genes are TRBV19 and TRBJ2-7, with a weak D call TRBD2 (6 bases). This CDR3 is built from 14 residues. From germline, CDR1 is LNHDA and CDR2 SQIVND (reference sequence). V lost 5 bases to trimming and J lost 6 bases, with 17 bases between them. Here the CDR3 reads CASSLAGMSREQYF. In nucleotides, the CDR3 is TGTGCCAGTAGTTTGGCGGGAATGAGTCGCGAGCAGTACTTC.

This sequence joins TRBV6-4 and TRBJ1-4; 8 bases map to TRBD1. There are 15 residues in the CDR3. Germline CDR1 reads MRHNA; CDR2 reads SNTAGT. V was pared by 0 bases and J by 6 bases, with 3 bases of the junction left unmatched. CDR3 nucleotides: TGTGCCAGCAGTGACTCGGCAGGGGGCCATGAAAAACTGTTTTTT. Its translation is CASSDSAGGHEKLFF.

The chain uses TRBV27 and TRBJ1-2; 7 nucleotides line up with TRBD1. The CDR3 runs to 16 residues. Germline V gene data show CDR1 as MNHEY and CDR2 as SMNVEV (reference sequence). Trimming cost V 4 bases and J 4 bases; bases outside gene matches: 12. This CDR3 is CASSSRGGGWSYGYTF. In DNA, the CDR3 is TGTGCCAGCAGTTCCCGGGGAGGGGGCTGGAGCTATGGCTACACCTTC.

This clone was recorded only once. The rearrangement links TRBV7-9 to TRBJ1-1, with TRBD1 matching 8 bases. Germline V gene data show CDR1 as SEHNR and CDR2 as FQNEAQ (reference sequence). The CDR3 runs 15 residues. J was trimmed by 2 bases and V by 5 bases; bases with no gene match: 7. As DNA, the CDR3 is TGTGCCAGCAGCCCCCGGACAGGGATTAACACTGAAGCTTTCTTT. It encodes CASSPRTGINTEAFF.

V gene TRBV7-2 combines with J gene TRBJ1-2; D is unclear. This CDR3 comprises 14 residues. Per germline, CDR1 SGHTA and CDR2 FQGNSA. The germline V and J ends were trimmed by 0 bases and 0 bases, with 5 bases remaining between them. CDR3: CASSLAVANYGYTF. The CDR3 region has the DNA TGTGCCAGCAGCTTAGCCGTGGCTAACTATGGCTACACCTTC.

The CDR3 region is CASSGGTSGTRNYSYEQYF. The CDR3 DNA is TGTGCCAGCAGCGGGGGGACTAGCGGGACTAGAAACTACTCCTACGAGCAGTACTTC. The V gene is TRBV5-4, the J gene TRBJ2-7, with 13 bases matching TRBD2. CDR3 size: 19 residues. From germline, CDR1 is SGHNT and CDR2 YYREEE (reference sequence). The V and J ends lost 4 bases and 0 bases, in that order; junction bases with no gene match: 13.

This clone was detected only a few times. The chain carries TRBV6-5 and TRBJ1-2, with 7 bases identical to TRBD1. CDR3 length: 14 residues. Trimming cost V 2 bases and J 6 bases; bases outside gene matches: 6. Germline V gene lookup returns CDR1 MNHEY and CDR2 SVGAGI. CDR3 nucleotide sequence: TGTGCCAGCAGTTACCGAGGGGGCGAGAATGGCTACACCTTC. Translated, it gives CASSYRGGENGYTF.

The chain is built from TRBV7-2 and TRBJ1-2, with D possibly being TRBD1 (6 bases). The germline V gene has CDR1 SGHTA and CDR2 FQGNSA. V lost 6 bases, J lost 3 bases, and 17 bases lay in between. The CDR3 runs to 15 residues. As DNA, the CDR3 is TGTGCCAGCAGAGGGAGGGAAGGGGGGTACTATGGCTACACCTTC. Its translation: CASRGREGGYYGYTF.

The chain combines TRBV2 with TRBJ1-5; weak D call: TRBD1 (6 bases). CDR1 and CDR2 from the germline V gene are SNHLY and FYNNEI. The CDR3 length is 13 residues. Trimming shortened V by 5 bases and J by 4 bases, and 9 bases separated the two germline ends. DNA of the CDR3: TGTGCCAGCAGTCCAACAGGGAATCAGCCCCAGCATTTT. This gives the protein CASSPTGNQPQHF.